This TCR beta chain was sequenced during a study of T-cell reconstitution after alpha-beta-depleted transplantation in children. The V and J ends lost 5 bases and 0 bases respectively, with 9 bases between them. The CDR3 runs 14 residues. The germline V gene encodes CDR1 SGHNT and CDR2 YENEEA. This clonotype occurred many times. Preparation of the TCRbeta library was carried out with unique molecular identifiers. Via MiXCR, TCRdb re-called the PCR reads, giving one row per CDR3 protein. The table includes some 350,000 distinct CDR3 sequences, around a tenth detected once. The clonotype comes from a human donor who donated a stem cell graft to a child with acute lymphoblastic leukemia. The chain carries TRBV11-3 and TRBJ2-3, with unresolved D. Sequencing was performed on PBMCs from the stem cell graft donor, taken from the stem cell graft. In nucleotides, the CDR3 is TGTGCCAGCAGCACCGCCGGGAGCACAGATACGCAGTATTTT. This sequence encodes CASSTAGSTDTQYF.